Listed here are 19 T cell receptor beta chains from one sample, sequenced in a study of regulatory T cells in long-lasting Graves disease. Arm-PCR of CDR3 regions and iRepertoire HTBI primers were the basis on which TCR beta libraries were built. One entry per CDR3 protein results from TCRdb running MiXCR on the multiplex PCR reads. The data hold 450,000 to 600,000 distinct CDR3 sequences, with roughly 14% observed a single time. Stated time point: newly diagnosed GD, antithyroid drugs for less than 3 months. RNA extracted from PBMCs served as the sequencing template. The data were also submitted as part of a second study, on T cells in Graves' hyperthyroidism and ophthalmopathy.

Sequencing used peripheral blood mononuclear cells (PBMCs), obtained at new diagnosis, from a patient treated with antithyroid drugs. The source of these receptors is a man aged 30 to 45 with Graves disease.

With regard to this clonotype: A read error is possible here, since a much larger clone lies one base away. The CDR3 is CATRGRYSGANVPTF. Written as DNA, the CDR3 is TGTGCCACGAGGGGCAGGTACTCTGGGGCCAACGTCCCGACTTTC. J is TRBJ2-6 and V is TRBV11-1; D tentatively reads TRBD1 or TRBD2 (5 bases each). CDR1 is SGHAT and CDR2 is FQDESV in the germline V gene (reference sequence). CDR3 size: 15 residues.

This clonotype was seen a few times. The chain employs TRBV5-1 and TRBJ1-2, with a weak D call TRBD1 (5 bases). Germline CDR1 is SGHRS and CDR2 is YFSETQ. This CDR3 comprises 14 residues. The ends were cut back, 4 bases at V and 2 bases at J, with 12 bases in the middle. The CDR3 loop reads CASSPRQSNYGYTF. The CDR3 nucleotides read TGCGCCAGCAGCCCACGACAGTCAAACTATGGCTACACCTTC.

This clonotype was counted ten times or more. CDR3 bases: TGTGCCTGGGGGGACAGGGGCTCGGAGCTGTTTTTT. Amino acid sequence: CAWGDRGSELFF. The V call is TRBV30, the J call TRBJ2-2, with 10 bases fitting TRBD1. The ends lost 5 bases at V and 10 bases at J; junction bases unmatched: 4. CDR1 and CDR2 from the germline V gene are GTSNPN and SVGIG (reference sequence). The CDR3 loop spans 12 amino acids.

This clonotype was counted only a few times. The chain is built from TRBV9 and TRBJ2-2, with 9 nucleotides matching TRBD2. V lost 4 bases to trimming and J lost 3 bases; unmatched junction nucleotides: 7. Per germline, CDR1 SGDLS and CDR2 YYNGEE. The CDR3 totals 16 residues. CDR3 in DNA: TGTGCCAGCAGCCCAACTCGACTAGCGGACACCGGGGAGCTGTTTTTT. It translates to CASSPTRLADTGELFF.

The rearrangement joins TRBV20-1 to TRBJ2-7; D may be TRBD2 (5 bases). Trimming pared 0 bases from V and 3 bases from J, leaving 15 bases between. The CDR3 sequence is 15 residues long. Germline lookup yields CDR1 DFQATT and CDR2 SNEGSKA (reference sequence). In DNA, the CDR3 is TGCAGTGCTAGAGACCCCGGTCTTGGAGGCTACGAGCAGTACTTC. Protein product: CSARDPGLGGYEQYF.

In its sample, this clonotype was seen many times. V is TRBV5-1 and J is TRBJ2-7, with TRBD2 as a possible D gene (6 bases). In germline, CDR1 is SGHRS, CDR2 YFSETQ. This CDR3 has 15 residues. Trimming pared 1 base from V and 5 bases from J, leaving 16 bases between. The CDR3 spells CASSLNGGEGDEQYF. The CDR3 DNA is TGCGCCAGCAGCTTGAACGGGGGAGAGGGCGACGAGCAGTACTTC.

In this sample, this clonotype turned up a few times. A read error is possible here, since a much larger clone lies one base away. Written as DNA, the CDR3 is TGCAGCGGGTCGCCGAGGGGCTCCTACGATGAGCAGTTCTTC. This sequence encodes CSGSPRGSYDEQFF. The chain recombines TRBV29-1 with TRBJ2-1; D possibly uses TRBD1 or TRBD2 (5 bases each). Germline lookup yields CDR1 SQVTM and CDR2 ANQGSEA. This CDR3 spans 14 amino acids.

As regards this clonotype: Mismatch with germline at one junction end may stem from a read error. As DNA, the CDR3 is TGTGCCAGCGCGCGGGAGCGGAACACCGGGGAGCTGTCTTTT. This gives the protein CASARERNTGELSF. J is TRBJ2-2 and V is TRBV28, with 7 bases aligning to TRBD2. In germline, CDR1 is MDHEN, CDR2 SYDVKM. The CDR3 has 14 amino acids.

In its sample, this clonotype was seen many times. The chain couples TRBV2 to TRBJ2-4; 7 bases map to TRBD2. The CDR3 loop spans 14 amino acids. Trimming took 6 bases from V and 5 from J; bases not matched to a gene: 7. CDR1 is SNHLY, CDR2 FYNNEI, per germline. CDR3 sequence: CASRLREYENIQYF. Written as DNA, the CDR3 is TGTGCCAGCAGGTTGCGGGAGTACGAAAACATTCAGTACTTC.

J is TRBJ2-7 and V is TRBV15; a possible D gene is TRBD2 (6 bases). The CDR3 is 14 amino acids. Germline loops: CDR1 LNHNV, CDR2 YYDKDF (reference sequence). Trimming stripped 4 bases from V and 6 bases from J, with 16 bases between. CDR3 nucleotides: TGTGCCACCAGCATTAGGTTCGGGGGAGGCGAGCAGTACTTC. Protein product: CATSIRFGGGEQYF.

This clonotype was seen repeatedly, ten times or more. This sequence joins TRBV5-1 and TRBJ2-1; 7 nucleotides agree with TRBD2. Losses at the gene ends were 3 bases for V and 5 bases for J; bases not matched to a gene: 11. Germline values: CDR1 SGHRS, CDR2 YFSETQ. CDR3 length: 16 amino acids. In nucleotides, the CDR3 is TGCGCCAGCAGCTCTACAACTAGCGCTTACAACAATGAGCAGTTCTTC. Translated, it gives CASSSTTSAYNNEQFF.

This clonotype was counted at least ten times. The chain couples TRBV27 to TRBJ2-1; D is uncertain. The germline V gene encodes CDR1 MNHEY and CDR2 SMNVEV (reference sequence). The CDR3 length is 10 residues. Trimming pared 5 bases from V and 9 bases from J, leaving 5 bases between. CDR3 sequence reads: CASSGGEQFF. In DNA form, the CDR3 reads TGTGCCAGCAGTGGTGGTGAGCAGTTCTTC.

There are a few counts of this clonotype. Possible read error: a much larger clone is one base away. In DNA, the CDR3 is TGTGCCAGCAGCGCTGGGGCGGGATTCTTGATCCACGAGCAGTACTTC. Protein: CASSAGAGFLIHEQYF. This chain connects TRBV9 to TRBJ2-7, with D possibly TRBD2 on 6 matching bases. The CDR3 runs 16 residues. Trimming took 3 bases from V and 5 from J, leaving 21 bases between them. CDR1 and CDR2 (germline): SGDLS, YYNGEE.

This clonotype was picked up many times. The chain couples TRBV20-1 to TRBJ2-3, with 10 bases aligning to TRBD2. This CDR3 contains 16 residues. After removal of 0 bases from V and 5 bases from J, the junction contained 8 bases not matched to a gene. CDR1 DFQATT and CDR2 SNEGSKA come from the germline V gene (reference sequence). The CDR3 is CSARDPSGRAKDTQYF. CDR3 bases: TGCAGTGCTAGAGATCCGAGCGGGAGGGCCAAAGATACGCAGTATTTT.

This clonotype was detected ten times or more. The rearrangement uses TRBV2 and TRBJ2-1; D gene unclear. Germline CDR1 reads SNHLY; CDR2 reads FYNNEI. There are 14 residues in the CDR3. The germline V and J ends were trimmed by 2 bases and 8 bases, with 13 bases remaining between them. The DNA for the CDR3 is TGTGCCAGCAGTGAAATGCCAGGTAACGATGAGCAGTTCTTC. Its translation: CASSEMPGNDEQFF.

At least ten counts were recorded for this clonotype. V is TRBV2 and J is TRBJ1-1, with D hard to call. The CDR3 extends over 17 amino acids. Per germline, CDR1 SNHLY and CDR2 FYNNEI. The ends were cut back, 4 bases at V and 3 bases at J, with 21 bases in the middle. CDR3 DNA: TGTGCCAGCAGTGCTCTGCCTAACGACGCTGAGGACACTGAAGCTTTCTTT. It codes for CASSALPNDAEDTEAFF.

In this sample, this clonotype turned up many times. The chain carries TRBV2 and TRBJ2-2; D is uncertain. V dropped 6 bases and J dropped 5 bases, with 22 bases sitting between them. Germline loops: CDR1 SNHLY, CDR2 FYNNEI. The CDR3 consists of 17 residues. Here the CDR3 DNA reads TGTGCCAGCAGCCCAAGTCTGGGCCGGAGCAATACCGGGGAGCTGTTTTTT. Translation gives CASSPSLGRSNTGELFF.

This clonotype was seen repeatedly, ten times or more. The gene calls are TRBV15 and TRBJ2-3; 8 nucleotides align to TRBD2. This CDR3 is 16 amino acids long. Germline V gene lookup returns CDR1 LNHNV and CDR2 YYDKDF (reference sequence). V lost 3 bases to trimming and J lost 5 bases; unmatched junction nucleotides: 10. The CDR3 DNA is TGTGCCACCAGCAGTGACGCGGAGAGCGGGAGAGATACGCAGTATTTT. Protein: CATSSDAESGRDTQYF.

The chain is built from TRBV20-1 and TRBJ2-5; D is ambiguous. CDR3 size: 13 residues. Germline V gene sequence: CDR1 DFQATT, CDR2 SNEGSKA (reference sequence). Trimming stripped 3 bases from V and 1 base from J, with 9 bases between. CDR3 nucleotide sequence: TGCAGTGCTAGTAGGGTAGGCCAAGAGACCCAGTACTTC. It yields the protein CSASRVGQETQYF.